The entry that follows covers one TCR beta chain sequence. Its antigen is unknown. The PCR was carried out with 60 Vbeta primers and 13 Jbeta primers. Using immunoSEQ multiplex PCR, the repertoire was profiled, and TCRdb retains in-frame clones only, with some absent. The sample holds approximately 160,000 clones, 65% to 80% seen once. The entry originates in a study of cytomegalovirus exposure and HLA in healthy donors. Study-level points and caveats: Many donors carried some public TCRs, although rarity characterized most TCR sequences. In a later analysis, approximately 18,000 TCR beta sequences were associated with HLA alleles at 0.05 false discovery rate.

The sequence derives from a man between 18 and 35 years old in good health and CMV-seropositive. Input material: PBMCs.

The CDR3 bases are TGTGCCAGCAGCAAAGTCGCGCCCCTAGTGGCTTTCTTT. Translated, it gives CASSKVAPLVAFF. The rearrangement joins TRBV21-1 to TRBJ1-1. TRBV21-1 is a recognized pseudogene. The CDR3 is made up of 13 amino acids.